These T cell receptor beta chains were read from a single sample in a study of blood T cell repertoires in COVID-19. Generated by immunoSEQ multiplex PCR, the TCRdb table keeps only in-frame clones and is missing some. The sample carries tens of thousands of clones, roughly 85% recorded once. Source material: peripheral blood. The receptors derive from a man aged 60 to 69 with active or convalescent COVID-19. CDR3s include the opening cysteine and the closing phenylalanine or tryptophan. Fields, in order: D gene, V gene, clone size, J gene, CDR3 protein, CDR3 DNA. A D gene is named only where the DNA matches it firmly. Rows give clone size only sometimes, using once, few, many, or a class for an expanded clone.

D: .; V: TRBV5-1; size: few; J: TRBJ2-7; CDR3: CASSMGHLYEQYF; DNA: TGCGCCAGCAGCATGGGACACCTCTACGAGCAGTACTTC
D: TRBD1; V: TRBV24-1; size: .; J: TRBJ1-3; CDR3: CATSDRGSGDTIYF; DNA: TGTGCCACCAGCGACAGGGGGTCCGGGGACACCATATATTTT
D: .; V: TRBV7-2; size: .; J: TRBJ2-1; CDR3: CASSLSSAGFYYEQFF; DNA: TGTGCCAGCTCCCTCTCTTCGGCAGGGTTTTACTATGAGCAGTTCTTC
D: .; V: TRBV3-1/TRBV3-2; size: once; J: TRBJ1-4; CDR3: CASSQVWDSDGNEKLFF; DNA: TGTGCCAGCAGCCAAGTGTGGGACTCCGACGGGAATGAAAAACTGTTTTTT
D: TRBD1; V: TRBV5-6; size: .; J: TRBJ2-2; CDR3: CASSSAGQGWTGELFF; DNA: TGTGCCAGCAGCTCAGCGGGACAGGGGTGGACCGGGGAGCTGTTTTTT
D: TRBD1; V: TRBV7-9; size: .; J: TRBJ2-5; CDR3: CASSFGQGPTQETQYF; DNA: TGTGCCAGCAGCTTTGGACAGGGTCCTACCCAAGAGACCCAGTACTTC
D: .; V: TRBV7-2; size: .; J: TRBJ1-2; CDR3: CASSLGGGRGYTF; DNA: TGTGCCAGCAGCTTAGGGGGGGGAAGAGGCTACACCTTC
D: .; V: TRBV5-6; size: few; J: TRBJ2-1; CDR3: CASSRRGGYNEQFF; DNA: TGTGCCAGCAGCCGGAGGGGGGGCTACAATGAGCAGTTCTTC
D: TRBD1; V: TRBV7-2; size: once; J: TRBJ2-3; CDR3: CASSSPDRISTDTQYF; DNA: TGTGCCAGCAGCTCTCCGGACAGGATTAGCACAGATACGCAGTATTTT
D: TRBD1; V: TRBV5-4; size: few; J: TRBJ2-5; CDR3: CASSLGTGKETQYF; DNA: TGTGCCAGCAGCCTAGGGACAGGGAAAGAGACCCAGTACTTC
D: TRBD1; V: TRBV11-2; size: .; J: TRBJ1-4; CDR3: CASSLGGTAFEKLFF; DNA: TGTGCCAGCAGCTTAGGGGGGACAGCCTTTGAAAAACTGTTTTTT
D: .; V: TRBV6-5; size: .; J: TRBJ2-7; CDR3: CASSFPGHVEQYF; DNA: TGTGCCAGCAGTTTCCCAGGACATGTCGAGCAGTACTTC
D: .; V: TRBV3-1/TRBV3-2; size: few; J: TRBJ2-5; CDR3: CASSQDIGSAQETQYF; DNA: TGTGCCAGCAGCCAAGATATCGGGTCGGCACAAGAGACCCAGTACTTC
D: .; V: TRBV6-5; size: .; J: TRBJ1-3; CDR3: CASSLKNTIYF; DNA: TGTGCCAGCAGTTTAAAAAACACCATATATTTT
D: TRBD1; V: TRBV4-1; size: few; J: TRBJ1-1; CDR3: CASSLILGQGFEAFF; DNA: TGCGCCAGCAGCCTAATTCTCGGACAGGGCTTTGAAGCTTTCTTT
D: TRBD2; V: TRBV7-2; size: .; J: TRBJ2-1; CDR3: CASSGPSGGTYNEQFF; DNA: TGTGCCAGCAGCGGGCCTAGCGGGGGCACCTACAATGAGCAGTTCTTC
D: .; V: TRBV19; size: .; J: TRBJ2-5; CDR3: CASSSQTQETQYF; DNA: TGTGCCAGTAGTAGTCAGACTCAAGAGACCCAGTACTTC
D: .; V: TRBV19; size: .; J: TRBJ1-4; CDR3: CASSNAADNEKLFF; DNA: TGTGCCAGTAGTAACGCGGCTGATAATGAAAAACTGTTTTTT
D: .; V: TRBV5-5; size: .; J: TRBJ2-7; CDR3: CASSLGGYEQYF; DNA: TGTGCCAGCAGCTTGGGCGGTTACGAGCAGTACTTC
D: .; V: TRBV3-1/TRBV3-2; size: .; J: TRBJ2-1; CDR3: CASSLRGEQFF; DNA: TGTGCCAGCAGCCTCCGGGGTGAGCAGTTCTTC
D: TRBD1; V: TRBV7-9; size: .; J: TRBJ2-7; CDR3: CASIRTGSYEQYF; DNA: TGTGCCAGCATTCGGACAGGGTCGTACGAGCAGTACTTC
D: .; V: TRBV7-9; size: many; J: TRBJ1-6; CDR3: CASSEQGLNSPLHF; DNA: TGTGCCAGCAGCGAGCAGGGCCTTAATTCACCCCTCCACTTT
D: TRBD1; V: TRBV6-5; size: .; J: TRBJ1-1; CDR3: CATGRDRGTEAFF; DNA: TGTGCCACTGGCCGGGACAGGGGCACTGAAGCTTTCTTT
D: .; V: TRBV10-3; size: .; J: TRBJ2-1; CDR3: CAISDIGGGDEQFF; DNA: TGTGCCATCAGTGATATAGGGGGCGGGGATGAGCAGTTCTTC
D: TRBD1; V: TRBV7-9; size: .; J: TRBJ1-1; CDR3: CASSFYRGPTEAFF; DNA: TGTGCCAGCAGCTTCTACAGGGGCCCCACTGAAGCTTTCTTT
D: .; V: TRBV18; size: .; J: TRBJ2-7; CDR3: CASSPQNPTDAEQYF; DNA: TGTGCCAGCTCACCACAAAACCCGACAGACGCCGAGCAGTACTTC
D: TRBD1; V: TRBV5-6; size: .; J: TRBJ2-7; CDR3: CASSAGTGTSYEQYF; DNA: TGTGCCAGCAGTGCCGGGACAGGGACATCCTACGAGCAGTACTTC
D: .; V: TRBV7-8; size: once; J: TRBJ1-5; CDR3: CASSGVGGYYSNQPQHF; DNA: TGTGCCAGCAGCGGGGTGGGGGGATACTATAGCAATCAGCCCCAGCATTTT
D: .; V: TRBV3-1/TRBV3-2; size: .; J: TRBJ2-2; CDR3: CASSQEGQKNTGELFF; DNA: TGTGCCAGCAGCCAAGAGGGGCAGAAGAACACCGGGGAGCTGTTTTTT
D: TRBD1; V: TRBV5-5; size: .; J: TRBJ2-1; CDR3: CASSGDRGRYNEQFF; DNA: TGTGCCAGCAGCGGGGACAGGGGGCGTTACAATGAGCAGTTCTTC
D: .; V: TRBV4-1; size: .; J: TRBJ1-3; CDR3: CASSQGPGNTIYF; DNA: TGCGCCAGCAGCCAAGGGCCAGGAAACACCATATATTTT
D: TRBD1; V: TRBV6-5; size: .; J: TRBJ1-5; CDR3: CASSADRGYQPQHF; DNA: TGTGCCAGCAGCGCAGACAGGGGCTATCAGCCCCAGCATTTT
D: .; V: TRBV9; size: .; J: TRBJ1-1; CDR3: CASSVDRGSTEAFF; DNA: TGTGCCAGCAGCGTAGACCGGGGGAGTACTGAAGCTTTCTTT
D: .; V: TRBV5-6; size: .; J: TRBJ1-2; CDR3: CASSLAYEGYSFYGYTF; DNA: TGTGCCAGCAGCTTGGCATATGAGGGTTATTCGTTCTATGGCTACACCTTC
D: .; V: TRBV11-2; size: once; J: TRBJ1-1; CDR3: CASSLGGRPNTEAFF; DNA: TGTGCCAGCAGCTTAGGCGGGAGGCCGAACACTGAAGCTTTCTTT
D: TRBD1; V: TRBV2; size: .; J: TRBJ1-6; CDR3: CASSVRQGHSPLHF; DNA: TGTGCCAGCAGTGTGAGACAGGGACATTCACCCCTCCACTTT
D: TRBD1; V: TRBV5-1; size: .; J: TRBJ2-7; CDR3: CASSQDTGVSGNEQYF; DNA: TGCGCCAGCAGCCAAGACACAGGGGTATCAGGGAACGAGCAGTACTTC
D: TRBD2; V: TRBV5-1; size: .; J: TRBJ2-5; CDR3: CASSLGPSGDQETQYF; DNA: TGCGCCAGCAGCTTGGGGCCTAGCGGGGACCAAGAGACCCAGTACTTC
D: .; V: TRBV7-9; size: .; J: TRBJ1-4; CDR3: CASSLDRSNEKLFF; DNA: TGTGCCAGCAGCTTAGACAGGAGTAATGAAAAACTGTTTTTT
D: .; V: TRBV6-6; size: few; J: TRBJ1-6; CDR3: CATQGGAVETPLHF; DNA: TGTGCCACCCAGGGAGGGGCTGTAGAGACACCCCTCCACTTT
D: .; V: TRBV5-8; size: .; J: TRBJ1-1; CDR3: CASSLLSGLGTEAFF; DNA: TGTGCCAGCAGCTTGTTATCCGGGTTGGGCACTGAAGCTTTCTTT
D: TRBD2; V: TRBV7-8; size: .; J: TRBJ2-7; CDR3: CASSLKRGASSYEQYF; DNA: TGTGCCAGCAGCTTAAAGCGGGGGGCAAGCTCCTACGAGCAGTACTTC
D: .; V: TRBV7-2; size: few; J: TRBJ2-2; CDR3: CASSPILATGELFF; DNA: TGTGCCAGCAGCCCAATTCTGGCCACCGGGGAGCTGTTTTTT
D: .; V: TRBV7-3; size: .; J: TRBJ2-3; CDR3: CASRGGSSTDTQYF; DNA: TGTGCCAGTAGGGGGGGTTCCTCCACAGATACGCAGTATTTT
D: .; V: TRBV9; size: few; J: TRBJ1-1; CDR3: CASSVGSRGNTEAFF; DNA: TGTGCCAGCAGCGTAGGGTCTAGGGGGAACACTGAAGCTTTCTTT
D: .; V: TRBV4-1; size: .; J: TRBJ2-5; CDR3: CASSEAGASLRTQYF; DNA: TGCGCCAGCAGCGAAGCAGGGGCCTCGTTGAGGACCCAGTACTTC
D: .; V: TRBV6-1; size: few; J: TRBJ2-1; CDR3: CASSEVGGGAVNEQFF; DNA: TGTGCCAGCAGTGAAGTTGGTGGGGGGGCAGTCAATGAGCAGTTCTTC
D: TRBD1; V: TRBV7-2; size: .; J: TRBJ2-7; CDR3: CASSTRQGYEQYF; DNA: TGTGCCAGCAGCACCCGACAGGGCTACGAGCAGTACTTC
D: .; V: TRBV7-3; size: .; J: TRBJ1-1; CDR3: CASSSAAGNTEAFF; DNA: TGTGCCAGCAGCTCCGCCGCCGGGAACACTGAAGCTTTCTTT
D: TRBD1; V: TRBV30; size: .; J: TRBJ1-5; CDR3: CAWSSGTVNQPQHF; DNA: TGTGCCTGGAGCTCCGGGACAGTCAATCAGCCCCAGCATTTT
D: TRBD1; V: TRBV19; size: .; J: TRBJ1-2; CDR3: CASRLQGEIYGYTF; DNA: TGTGCCAGTAGACTACAGGGGGAGATCTATGGCTACACCTTC
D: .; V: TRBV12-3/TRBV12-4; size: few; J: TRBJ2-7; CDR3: CASGRGMEQYF; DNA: TGTGCCAGCGGGAGGGGGATGGAGCAGTACTTC
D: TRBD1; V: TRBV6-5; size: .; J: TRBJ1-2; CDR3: CASSYEAGGNYGYTF; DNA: TGTGCCAGCAGTTACGAGGCAGGGGGAAACTATGGCTACACCTTC
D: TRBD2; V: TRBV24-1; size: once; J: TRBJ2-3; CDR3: CATSDPSLGQAGGADTQYF; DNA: TGTGCCACCAGTGATCCCTCCCTCGGACAGGCGGGGGGGGCAGATACGCAGTATTTT